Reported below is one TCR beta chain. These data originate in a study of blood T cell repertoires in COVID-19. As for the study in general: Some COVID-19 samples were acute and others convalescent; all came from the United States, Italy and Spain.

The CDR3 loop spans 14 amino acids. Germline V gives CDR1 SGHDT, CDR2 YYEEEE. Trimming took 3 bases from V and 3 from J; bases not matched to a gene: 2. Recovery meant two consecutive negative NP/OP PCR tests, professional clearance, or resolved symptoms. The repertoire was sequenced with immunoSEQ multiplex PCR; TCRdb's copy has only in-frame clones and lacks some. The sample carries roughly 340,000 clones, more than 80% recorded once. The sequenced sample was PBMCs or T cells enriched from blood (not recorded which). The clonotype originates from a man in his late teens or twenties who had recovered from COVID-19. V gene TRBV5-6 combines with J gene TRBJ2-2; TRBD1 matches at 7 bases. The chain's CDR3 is CASSYTGDTGELFF. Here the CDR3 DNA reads TGTGCCAGCAGCTATACAGGGGACACCGGGGAGCTGTTTTTT. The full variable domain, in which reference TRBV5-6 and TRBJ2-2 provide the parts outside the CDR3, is DAGVTQSPTHLIKTRGQQVTLRCSPKSGHDTVSWYQQALGQGPQFIFQYYEEEERQRGNFPDRFSGHQFPNYSSELNVNALLLGDSALYLCASSYTGDTGELFFGEGSRLTVL.